This TCR beta chain comes out of a study of early stage breast cancer tumors. In germline, CDR1 is SNHLY, CDR2 FYNNEI. The V segment lost 8 bases and the J segment 2 bases; nucleotides outside the gene matches: 3. CDR3 length equals 14 residues. Clones were sequenced by immunoSEQ multiplex PCR, and TCRdb holds only the in-frame ones, with some missing. The sample has about 50,000 clones, about three quarters seen once. Material for sequencing was blood. This clonotype was obtained from a person aged 35-50 years with breast cancer. The chain links TRBV2 to TRBJ2-5, with 12 positions matching TRBD2. CDR3 sequence (DNA): TGTGCCAGCGGACTAGCGGGACCACAAGAGACCCAGTACTTC. This sequence encodes CASGLAGPQETQYF.